This T cell receptor beta chain was retrieved from a study of tumor-infiltrating lymphocytes in primary liver carcinoma. Priming with a constant-region primer yielded TCR beta cDNA from approximately 500 ng total RNA. Library construction for TCR beta comprised three nested multiplex PCR rounds performed with slightly modified ARM-PCR. The opening two PCR rounds, roughly 11 cycles each, paired TRBV1-TRBV30 forward primers with a C-beta reverse primer. In TCRdb, the multiplex PCR reads were re-called with MiXCR into one record per CDR3 protein. Here the sample spans 20,000 to 25,000 distinct CDR3 sequences, 75% to 80% being singletons. Total RNA and DNA came together from 20-30 mg of bulk tissue without cell sorting. Overall study results and limits: The overlap of tumor-adjacent and tumor-blood pairs was smaller than that of tumor region pairs. The top-250-clone fraction was significantly higher in tumors than in blood (p = 0.039). Just around 7.5-24% of top clones spanned all five tumor regions.

This clonotype was seen a single time. Its antigen is as yet unknown. An end of the junction does not agree with germline; a read error may underlie this. CDR1 and CDR2 (germline): MDHEN, SYDVKM. The CDR3 is 16 amino acids. Input material: liver tumor tissue from sampling region 5. Indicated subset: tumor region T5, tumor centre. J is TRBJ2-1 and V is TRBV28; weak D call: TRBD2 (5 bases). The source of this sequence is a woman in her 30s with primary liver carcinoma and hepatitis B virus infection. This CDR3 is CAISLNSGIDSTGQFF. DNA of the CDR3: TGTGCCATCAGTTTAAATTCGGGAATTGACTCCACTGGGCAGTTCTTC.